This entry lists 2 T cell receptor beta chains sequenced from one sample in a study of control samples from healthy donors and cancer patients. Method: immunoSEQ multiplex PCR; TCRdb's copy keeps in-frame clones and lacks some. The data show 60,000 to 95,000 clones, with around 90% seen just once and over 8% held by the top ten. Sequencing was done on a sample of PBMCs. These receptors all stem from a woman aged 45-65 years with colorectal cancer.

This chain links TRBV5-1 with TRBJ2-3; 13 bases agree with TRBD2. CDR3 size: 19 residues. Germline CDR1 SGHRS, CDR2 YFSETQ. Losses at the gene ends were 7 bases for V and 0 bases for J; bases not matched to a gene: 14. The CDR3 here is CASGSIGTSGTDSTDTQYF. CDR3 nucleotides: TGCGCCAGCGGATCAATCGGGACTAGCGGGACTGATAGCACAGATACGCAGTATTTT. The entire variable domain, with the rest obtained from reference TRBV5-1 and TRBJ2-3, is as follows: KAGVTQTPRYLIKTRGQQVTLSCSPISGHRSVSWYQQTPGQGLQFLFEYFSETQRNKGNFPGRFSGRQFSNSRSEMNVSTLELGDSALYLCASGSIGTSGTDSTDTQYFGPGTRLTVL.

The V call is TRBV6-5, the J call TRBJ2-2, with 11 bases that match TRBD1. This CDR3 has 15 residues. V lost 7 bases, J lost 4 bases, and 5 bases stayed unmatched. CDR1 is MNHEY and CDR2 is SVGAGI in the germline V gene. Written as DNA, the CDR3 is TGTGCCAGCAACTCCGGGACAGGGGGCACCGGGGAGCTGTTTTTT. Translating gives CASNSGTGGTGELFF.